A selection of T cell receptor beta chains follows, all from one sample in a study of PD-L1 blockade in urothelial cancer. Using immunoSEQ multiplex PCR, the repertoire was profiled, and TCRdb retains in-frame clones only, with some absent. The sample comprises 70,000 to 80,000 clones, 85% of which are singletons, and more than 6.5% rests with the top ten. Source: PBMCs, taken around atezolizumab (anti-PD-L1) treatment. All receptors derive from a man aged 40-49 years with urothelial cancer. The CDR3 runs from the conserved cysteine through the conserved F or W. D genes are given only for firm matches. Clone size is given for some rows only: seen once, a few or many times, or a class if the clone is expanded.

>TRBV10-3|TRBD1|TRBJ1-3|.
CAISLDRSGNTIYF
TGTGCCATCAGCTTGGACAGGTCTGGAAACACCATATATTTT
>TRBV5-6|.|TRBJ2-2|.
CASSLYGTVNTGELFF
TGTGCCAGCAGCTTGTATGGGACTGTGAACACCGGGGAGCTGTTTTTT
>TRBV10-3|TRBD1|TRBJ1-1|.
CAISSGQAMNTEAFF
TGTGCCATCAGCTCGGGACAGGCCATGAACACTGAAGCTTTCTTT
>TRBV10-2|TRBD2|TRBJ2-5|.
CASEGGRGETQYF
TGCGCCAGCGAAGGCGGGAGGGGGGAGACCCAGTACTTC
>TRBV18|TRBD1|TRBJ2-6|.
CASSPDRAGANVLTF
TGTGCCAGCTCCCCAGACAGGGCTGGGGCCAACGTCCTGACTTTC
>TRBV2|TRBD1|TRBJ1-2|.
CASSDSHEGDSF
TGTGCCAGCAGTGACTCCCACGAAGGGGACAGCTTC
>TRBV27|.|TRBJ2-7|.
CASSSIIGGYEQYF
TGTGCCAGCAGTTCAATCATCGGGGGCTACGAGCAGTACTTC
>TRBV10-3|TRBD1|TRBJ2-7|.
CAISESVDRGREQYF
TGTGCCATCAGTGAGTCGGTCGACAGGGGGCGCGAGCAGTACTTC
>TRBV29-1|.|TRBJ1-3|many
CSAADRTGNTIYF
TGCAGCGCCGCCGACAGAACTGGAAACACCATATATTTT
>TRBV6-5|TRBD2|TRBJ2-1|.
CASRRSSGPYNEQFF
TGTGCCAGCAGACGATCTAGCGGACCCTACAATGAGCAGTTCTTC
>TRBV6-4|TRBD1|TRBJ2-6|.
CASSSTGVGANVLTF
TGTGCCAGCAGTAGCACAGGGGTCGGGGCCAACGTCCTGACTTTC
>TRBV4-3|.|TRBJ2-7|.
CASSHHGYEQYF
TGCGCCAGCAGCCATCACGGTTACGAGCAGTACTTC
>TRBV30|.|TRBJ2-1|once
CAWSELANEQFF
TGTGCCTGGAGTGAACTAGCCAATGAGCAGTTCTTC
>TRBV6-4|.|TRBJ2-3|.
CASSEQGEADTQYF
TGTGCCAGCAGCGAACAGGGTGAGGCAGATACGCAGTATTTT
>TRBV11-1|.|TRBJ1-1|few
CASSLVGGFMNTEAFF
TGTGCCAGCAGCTTAGTGGGGGGATTCATGAACACTGAAGCTTTCTTT
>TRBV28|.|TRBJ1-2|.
CASSSPSAGNYGYTF
TGTGCCAGCAGTTCTCCATCGGCAGGGAACTATGGCTACACCTTC
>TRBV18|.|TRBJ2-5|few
CASSPSLGGQGTQYF
TGTGCCAGCTCACCTTCCCTAGGAGGCCAAGGAACCCAGTACTTC
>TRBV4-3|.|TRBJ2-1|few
CASSQVRPQQGWGNEQFF
TGCGCCAGCAGCCAAGTAAGGCCCCAACAGGGCTGGGGCAATGAGCAGTTCTTC
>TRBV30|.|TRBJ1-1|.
CAFHTPRANTEAFF
TGTGCCTTTCACACCCCGCGGGCGAACACTGAAGCTTTCTTT
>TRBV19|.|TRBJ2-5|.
CASSTNWETQYF
TGTGCCAGTAGTACCAACTGGGAGACCCAGTACTTC
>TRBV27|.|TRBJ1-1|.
CASRSPKQNTEAFF
TGTGCCAGCAGGTCCCCGAAGCAGAACACTGAAGCTTTCTTT
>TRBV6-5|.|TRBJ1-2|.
CASRGAGMGGYTF
TGTGCCAGCAGAGGGGCAGGGATGGGCGGCTACACCTTC
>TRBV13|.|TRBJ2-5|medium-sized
CASSLGHSWGGETQYF
TGTGCCAGCAGCTTAGGTCACTCGTGGGGAGGAGAGACCCAGTACTTC
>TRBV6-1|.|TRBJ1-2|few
CASTLAGRSLHTF
TGTGCCAGCACCCTAGCAGGGAGGTCATTGCACACCTTC
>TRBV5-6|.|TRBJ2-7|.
CASSLVEGGEQYF
TGTGCCAGCAGCTTGGTAGAGGGCGGCGAGCAGTACTTC
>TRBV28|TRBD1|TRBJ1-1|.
CASSFQDRVNTEAFF
TGTGCCAGCAGTTTCCAGGACAGGGTGAACACTGAAGCTTTCTTT
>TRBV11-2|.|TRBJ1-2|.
CASSLSVYGYTF
TGTGCCAGCAGCTTATCAGTCTATGGCTACACCTTC
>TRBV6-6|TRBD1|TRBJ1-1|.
CATGTGVGDTEAFF
TGTGCCACCGGGACAGGGGTCGGGGACACTGAAGCTTTCTTT
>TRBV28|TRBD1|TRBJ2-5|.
CASSKTPGQQETQYF
TGTGCCAGCAGTAAAACCCCGGGACAGCAAGAGACCCAGTACTTC
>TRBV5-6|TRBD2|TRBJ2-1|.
CASSSPLSGTIYNEQFF
TGTGCCAGCAGCTCGCCTTTGAGCGGGACGATCTACAATGAGCAGTTCTTC
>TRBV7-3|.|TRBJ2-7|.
CASSSIQGGEQYF
TGTGCCAGCAGCTCTATTCAGGGGGGCGAGCAGTACTTC
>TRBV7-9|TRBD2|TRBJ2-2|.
CASSLSSGRNTGELFF
TGTGCCAGCAGCCTATCTAGCGGGAGGAACACCGGGGAGCTGTTTTTT
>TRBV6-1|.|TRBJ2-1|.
CASNRDTNEQFF
TGTGCCAGCAACCGCGATACCAATGAGCAGTTCTTC
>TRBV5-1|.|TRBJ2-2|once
CASSLEGLGRELFF
TGCGCCAGCAGCTTGGAGGGGCTTGGGAGGGAGCTGTTTTTT
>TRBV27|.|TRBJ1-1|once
CASSFNGGLPWAEAFF
TGTGCCAGCAGTTTTAATGGAGGCTTGCCATGGGCTGAAGCTTTCTTT
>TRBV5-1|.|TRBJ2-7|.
CASSLVQASYEQYF
TGCGCCAGCAGCTTGGTACAGGCCTCCTACGAGCAGTACTTC
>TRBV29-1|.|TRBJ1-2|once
CSVDRQALGDYGYTF
TGCAGCGTTGACCGCCAGGCCCTGGGTGACTATGGCTACACCTTC
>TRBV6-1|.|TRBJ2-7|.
CASSPQLGGADEQYF
TGTGCCAGCAGTCCACAATTAGGAGGGGCGGACGAGCAGTACTTC
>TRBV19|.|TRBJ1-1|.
CASKETGKVGTEAFF
TGTGCCAGTAAGGAAACAGGGAAAGTTGGCACTGAAGCTTTCTTT